Following are 12 T cell receptor beta chains from one sample sequenced in a study of blood T cell repertoires in COVID-19. Some clones are missing from TCRdb's copy, which holds only in-frame ones; the method was immunoSEQ multiplex PCR. The repertoire includes a few hundred thousand clones, roughly 90% of them detected once, and approximately 6.2% sits in the top ten. The sample was peripheral blood. These TCRs come from a man aged 60 to 69 with acute or convalescent COVID-19.

This rearrangement joins TRBV27 to TRBJ1-5; TRBD1 matches 10 bases. With V trimmed by 6 bases and J by 7 bases, 6 bases remained unmatched. Germline assignment: CDR1 MNHEY and CDR2 SMNVEV (reference sequence). This CDR3 has 14 residues. CDR3 in amino acids: CASRGTGEVQPQHF. For the CDR3, the DNA is TGTGCCAGCAGGGGGACAGGGGAGGTGCAGCCCCAGCATTTT.

This chain links TRBV6-2 or TRBV6-3 with TRBJ2-1; D might be TRBD1 (9 bases). Germline V lookup: CDR1 MNHEY, CDR2 SVGEGT. The length of the CDR3 is 18 residues. The germline V and J ends were trimmed by 2 bases and 7 bases, with 24 bases remaining between them. The CDR3 nucleotides are TGTGCCAGCAGTTACGGGACAGGGATCAGCGGGAGAAAGAATGAGCAGTTCTTC. Translated, it gives CASSYGTGISGRKNEQFF.

This rearrangement joins TRBV3-1 (or the pseudogene TRBV3-2) to TRBJ1-5; D is perhaps TRBD1 (6 bases). Germline CDR1 and CDR2: LGHDT and YNNKEL (reference sequence). This CDR3 is 16 amino acids long. V lost 1 base, J lost 2 bases, and 12 bases lay in between. For the CDR3, the DNA is TGTGCCAGCAGCCAAGGATGGGGGCAGGGCAATCAGCCCCAGCATTTT. Translating gives CASSQGWGQGNQPQHF.

The rearrangement joins TRBV27 to TRBJ2-1, with 8 bases that match TRBD2. Unmatched junction bases numbered 16, after V lost 8 bases and J lost 13 bases. Per the germline V gene, CDR1 is MNHEY and CDR2 is SMNVEV (reference sequence). This CDR3 is 14 amino acids long. The CDR3 here is CASRTSSWSQGQFF. As DNA, the CDR3 is TGTGCCAGCCGGACTAGCTCCTGGTCCCAAGGTCAGTTCTTC.

The chain combines TRBV4-3 with TRBJ1-1, with 11 bases identical to TRBD1. Germline-derived CDR1 and CDR2 are LGHNA and YSLEER. Unmatched junction bases numbered 8, after V lost 4 bases and J lost 7 bases. The CDR3 has 15 amino acids. CDR3 in amino acids: CASSRGTGGTYEAFF. CDR3 sequence (DNA): TGCGCCAGCAGCCGCGGGACAGGGGGGACTTATGAAGCTTTCTTT.

The chain has TRBV6-5 and TRBJ1-6; the D gene is possibly TRBD1 (6 bases). The CDR3 extends over 14 amino acids. Germline CDR1 MNHEY, CDR2 SVGAGI. V gave up 9 bases and J gave up 0 bases, with 9 bases separating them. CDR3 sequence (DNA): TGTGCCAGTGGACAGAGCTCCTATAATTCACCCCTCCACTTT. Its protein is CASGQSSYNSPLHF.

The chain links TRBV9 to TRBJ2-5; TRBD1 agrees at 9 bases. Trimming removed 2 bases from V and 3 bases from J; junction bases left unmatched: 5. CDR3 length equals 15 residues. Germline V gives CDR1 SGDLS, CDR2 YYNGEE. CDR3 bases: TGTGCCAGCAGCGTTAGAACAGGGGGCGAAGAGACCCAGTACTTC. It codes for CASSVRTGGEETQYF.

As regards this clone: The same CDR3 arises from other DNA sequences in this sample as well. The V and J genes are TRBV28 and TRBJ2-5, with 12 positions matching TRBD1. The CDR3 has 15 residues. The trim removed 3 bases at V and 4 bases at J, leaving 3 bases unmatched. Germline V CDR1 and CDR2: MDHEN, SYDVKM. CDR3 sequence reads: CASSLGDRGRETQYF. The DNA for the CDR3 is TGTGCCAGCAGTTTGGGGGACAGGGGGCGAGAGACCCAGTACTTC. Supplemented by reference TRBV28 and TRBJ2-5, the full variable domain reads DVKVTQSSRYLVKRTGEKVFLECVQDMDHENMFWYRQDPGLGLRLIYFSYDVKMKEKGDIPEGYSVSREKKERFSLILESASTNQTSMYLCASSLGDRGRETQYFGPGTRLLVL.

This chain joins TRBV6-5 and TRBJ2-7; D is possibly TRBD2 (6 bases). CDR3 size: 13 residues. Per germline, CDR1 MNHEY and CDR2 SVGAGI. The V gene lost 4 bases and the J gene lost 3 bases, with 10 bases spanning the gap. The CDR3 protein is CASSLAEFYEQYF. Written as DNA, the CDR3 is TGTGCCAGCAGTTTAGCGGAGTTCTACGAGCAGTACTTC.

The V and J genes are TRBV28 and TRBJ1-1, with TRBD1 matching 7 bases. The V segment lost 8 bases and the J segment 2 bases; nucleotides outside the gene matches: 11. Germline CDR1 and CDR2: MDHEN and SYDVKM. The length of the CDR3 is 15 residues. CDR3 residues: CASPSRGQTNTEAFF. The CDR3 region has the DNA TGTGCCAGCCCCTCCCGGGGACAGACTAACACTGAAGCTTTCTTT.

Remarks on this clone: The same CDR3 arises from other DNA sequences in this sample as well. This rearrangement joins TRBV5-1 to TRBJ2-7; TRBD2 agrees at 7 bases. Trimming removed 0 bases from V and 0 bases from J; junction bases left unmatched: 3. There are 15 residues in the CDR3. CDR1 SGHRS and CDR2 YFSETQ come from the germline V gene. The DNA of the CDR3 is TGCGCCAGCAGCTTGGAAGCGGGAAGCTCCTACGAGCAGTACTTC. It is translated as CASSLEAGSSYEQYF.

This clone was seen just once. This chain links TRBV9 with TRBJ2-1; TRBD1 matches 7 bases. Germline CDR1 is SGDLS and CDR2 is YYNGEE. The ends lost 0 bases at V and 9 bases at J; junction bases unmatched: 3. The CDR3 has 13 residues. The chain's CDR3 is CASSVEGGSEQFF. The CDR3 DNA sequence: TGTGCCAGCAGCGTAGAAGGGGGCAGTGAGCAGTTCTTC. Filled out from reference TRBV9 and TRBJ2-1, the complete variable domain reads DSGVTQTPKHLITATGQRVTLRCSPRSGDLSVYWYQQSLDQGLQFLIQYYNGEERAKGNILERFSAQQFPDLHSELNLSSLELGDSALYFCASSVEGGSEQFFGPGTRLTVL.